This T cell receptor beta chain was sequenced during a study of technical replicates of blood from a few donors. Sequencing used immunoSEQ multiplex PCR; TCRdb keeps in-frame clones, though not all of them. The table shows more than 65,000 clones, with just under 97% occurring only once. The CDR3 consists of 14 residues. The V segment lost 3 bases and the J segment 14 bases; nucleotides outside the gene matches: 12. Germline V gene sequence: CDR1 SGHNT, CDR2 YENEEA. The rearrangement uses TRBV11-3 and TRBJ1-2; 10 bases are a match to TRBD1. This TCR was sampled from a human donor in good health. The sample comprised T cells isolated from PBMCs. CDR3 amino acids: CASSFSGTGAPVTF. As DNA, the CDR3 is TGTGCCAGCAGCTTCTCCGGGACAGGGGCGCCCGTGACCTTC.